Here is one T cell receptor beta chain with its context. Its antigen is unknown. CDR3 length: 15 amino acids, cysteine to phenylalanine. Only the protein is on record. CDR1 SGHTA and CDR2 FQGNSA are derived from the germline V gene. This specimen comes from a study of monozygotic twins with inflammatory bowel disease (dated by TCRdb to the late 2010s). Study-wide context: The full study comprised approximately 28 monozygotic twin pairs: nine German pairs (four IBD-concordant, five IBD-discordant) and 19 IBD-discordant Danish pairs. The search for disease-associated traits relied mainly on comparing, within discordant pairs, IBD patients with their genetically identical healthy co-twins. Each individual had, on average, about 151 000 unique TCRalpha sequences and 181 000 unique TCRbeta sequences available for analysis. Summary of the overall study and its limitations: The analysis was unable to tell different T cell subtypes apart. Background noise and inter-individual variability may have been introduced into the repertoires by the differing immunosuppressive treatments among patients. No single strong signal or clonotype linked to IBD turned up in the results, so the idea that one exists was not supported. Compared with healthy twins, IBD patients had fewer clonotypes in common with other individuals, a difference most pronounced in patients showing signs of disease activity. No difference in repertoire similarity was observed between concordant and discordant twins, possibly owing to limited statistical power. TCRbeta repertoire diversity, by inverse Simpson index, was decreased in IBD patients compared with their healthy co-twins.

Library prep was done by 5' RACE. Preparation of each TCR library used approximately 3,200 ng of total RNA. For each sample, cDNA was synthesized in eight separate reactions using SMARTScribe reverse transcriptase. During cDNA synthesis, unique molecular identifiers containing a 6-nucleotide sample barcode were introduced by template switching. Amplification of TCRalpha and TCRbeta cDNA involved two nested PCRs of 16 and 9 cycles, and each PCR was followed by bead purification. Before amplification, the cDNA was treated with uracil DNA-glycosylase and purified using the QIAquick PCR purification kit. The second PCR added Illumina TruSeq-compatible adapters along with sample-specific barcodes. Library quality and concentration were assessed using TapeStation and Qubit, and 4.5 to 5.5 ng of each library was pooled. Pooled libraries were sequenced on an Illumina HiSeq2500 single-index Rapid Run with 2 x 100 bp reads and custom sequencing primers. On the study's bioinformatics: UMI-based consensus assembly with MiGEC version 1.2.6 was used to correct PCR and sequencing errors. MiXCR version 2.1.1 handled V(D)J alignment, clonotype assembly and CDR3 extraction. To normalise gene usage, clonotype sharing and MAIT/NKT TCR abundance, the top 1000, 10 000 and 20 000 clonotypes in each sample were analysed. Diversity was computed as the inverse Simpson index with the vegan R package after downsampling to 27 000 UMIs. Paired Mann-Whitney U tests were applied to discordant twin pairs, and Benjamini-Hochberg correction was used for multiple testing. TCRdb reprocessed the public reads and reports one entry per CDR3 protein sequence, without DNA. The V and J calls and clone size come from TCRdb's table, not from the authors' own analysis. The sample's records list some 450,000 distinct CDR3 sequences. Of the sample, about 2.2% falls within the top ten clones.

A roughly 2.5 ml peripheral blood sample was drawn into PAXgene tubes per donor and stored at -80°C. Without T cell sorting, total RNA was isolated from whole blood using the PAXgene blood miRNA kit on an automated QIAcube. Peripheral blood from monozygotic twin pairs concordant or discordant for inflammatory bowel disease was subjected to deep TCRalpha and TCRbeta repertoire profiling with unique molecular barcoding. Smoking habits were recorded for all twin pairs, and each individual was classified as a current, former or never smoker. The chain employs TRBV7-2 and TRBJ1-2; TCRdb selects TRBD1, and the lack of DNA leaves this call unchecked. The receptor comes from a human donor with ulcerative colitis or Crohn's disease, or a healthy co-twin of an affected twin (not recorded which). Material: blood. The CDR3: CASSLGVRGVYGYTF.